Here is one TCR beta chain with its context. This clonotype was seen at least ten times. Its antigen has not been determined. It has no much larger one-base neighbor in the sample; base qualities were not kept. Including cysteine and phenylalanine, the CDR3 has 13 amino acids. Only CDR3 DNA is held: 39 bases, read in frame from base 1. CDR1 and CDR2 (ENHRY, SYGVKD) derive from the germline V gene. The junction carries 9 bases between V and J, which are trimmed by 3 bases and 4 bases respectively. The record originates from a study of type 1 regulatory T cells (dated by TCRdb to the early 2020s). Broadly, across the study: The study characterized an in vitro protocol that generated a Tr1-enriched, alloantigen-specific CD4 T cell product named T-allo10. T-allo10 was under clinical evaluation in patients with hematological malignancies receiving allogeneic hematopoietic stem cell transplantation.

The reads were generated on an Illumina MiSeq. TCRdb ran its own pipeline on the public reads, namely fastp trimming at Q25 and MiXCR clone calling, and kept in-frame beta chains. Each CDR3 protein gets just one entry, which takes the most common genes and DNA from the rows behind it. The sample table lists 12,000 to 15,000 distinct CDR3 sequences, approximately 13% of them with a count of one. Of the sample, 15% falls within the top ten clones. Sequencing used cultured T cells, either the whole culture or a sorted T cell fraction (not recorded which). The clonotype comes from a human donor in good health. The chain was built from TRBV10-3 and TRBJ2-5; perhaps TRBD1 is the D gene, with 5 bases matching. CDR3 protein: CAISDAGPETQYF. The DNA reads TGTGCCATCAGTGATGCAGGGCCAGAGACCCAGTACTTC.